Following are 5 T cell receptor beta chains from one sample sequenced in a study of T cell responses to AZD1222 COVID-19 vaccine. Sequenced by immunoSEQ multiplex PCR; TCRdb stores in-frame clones only, minus some. The sample holds some 89,000 clones, around nine tenths seen once. The sample here was peripheral blood, taken on day 0 of AZD1222 vaccination. The receptors originated from an adult in good health.

This chain uses TRBV6-5 with TRBJ2-7; no clear D gene. The CDR3 loop spans 13 amino acids. The germline V gene encodes CDR1 MNHEY and CDR2 SVGAGI. With 10 bases removed from V and 2 bases from J, the gap between germline ends came to 15 bases. The CDR3 DNA sequence: TGTGCCACACGGCAGATTAAACCCTACGAGCAGTACTTC. As protein: CATRQIKPYEQYF.

This chain uses TRBV18 with TRBJ2-7; 7 bases line up with TRBD1. Germline V gene sequence: CDR1 KGHSH, CDR2 LQKENI. J was trimmed by 3 bases and V by 2 bases; bases with no gene match: 13. This CDR3 has 17 residues. The CDR3 is CASSPRALTGSGYEQYF. The CDR3 region has the DNA TGTGCCAGCTCACCAAGGGCCCTGACAGGGAGCGGCTACGAGCAGTACTTC.

V and J are TRBV6-5 and TRBJ2-7, with 10 bases matching TRBD1. Germline loops: CDR1 MNHEY, CDR2 SVGAGI. The length of the CDR3 is 12 residues. Trimming took 6 bases from V and 11 from J; bases not matched to a gene: 7. CDR3 nucleotides: TGTGCCAGCAGCTCCGACAGGGGGCGCGAGTACTTC. Amino acids: CASSSDRGREYF.

The chain recombines TRBV28 with TRBJ1-1; maybe TRBD1 (5 bases). V gave up 2 bases and J gave up 0 bases, with 10 bases separating them. From germline, CDR1 is MDHEN and CDR2 SYDVKM. The CDR3 extends over 15 amino acids. The CDR3 DNA reads TGTGCCAGCAGTTTAAGAGGGGAACTGAACACTGAAGCTTTCTTT. It encodes CASSLRGELNTEAFF.

The rearrangement joins TRBV3-1 (or the pseudogene TRBV3-2) to TRBJ1-5; a weak D match, TRBD1 (6 bases). This CDR3 is 15 amino acids long. The V gene's germline CDR1 is LGHDT and CDR2 YNNKEL (reference sequence). V lost 0 bases and J lost 4, with 10 bases in between. CDR3 residues: CASSQEYRENQPQHF. CDR3 in DNA: TGTGCCAGCAGCCAAGAATACAGGGAAAATCAGCCCCAGCATTTT.